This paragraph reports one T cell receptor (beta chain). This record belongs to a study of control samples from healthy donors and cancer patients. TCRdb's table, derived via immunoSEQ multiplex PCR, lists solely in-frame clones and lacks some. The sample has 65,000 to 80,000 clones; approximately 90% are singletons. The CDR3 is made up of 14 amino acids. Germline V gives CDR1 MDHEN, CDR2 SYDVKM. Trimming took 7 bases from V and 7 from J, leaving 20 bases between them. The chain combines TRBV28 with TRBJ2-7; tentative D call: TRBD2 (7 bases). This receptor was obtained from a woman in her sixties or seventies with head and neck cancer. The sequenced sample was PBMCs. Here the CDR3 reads CASILRGGGGEQYF. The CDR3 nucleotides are TGTGCCAGCATCCTAAGGGGGGGCGGCGGGGAGCAGTACTTC.